This note documents a single TCR beta chain sequence. Per the germline V gene, CDR1 is SGHDN and CDR2 is FVKESK. The CDR3 runs to 13 residues. V dropped 10 bases and J dropped 4 bases, with 16 bases sitting between them. This sample is part of a study of T cells in Graves' hyperthyroidism and ophthalmopathy. TCR beta CDR3 regions were amplified from RNA transcripts. HTBI primers were employed in a first-round RT-PCR of the TCR CDR3. TCRdb used MiXCR to reprocess the multiplex PCR reads, holding one entry per CDR3 protein. The sample has around 600,000 distinct CDR3 sequences, roughly 45% seen once; the top ten hold about 7.2%.

Sequenced input: peripheral blood or thyroid tissue (not recorded which). The clonotype originates from an adult man with Graves' disease, either hyperthyroidism or ophthalmopathy (not recorded which). This chain connects TRBV14 to TRBJ1-2; D gene uncertain. The CDR3 DNA is TGTGCCATCAGTGACGAGGTCGGCTATGGCTACACCTTC. Its translation: CAISDEVGYGYTF. The full variable domain, with the rest looked up from reference TRBV14 and TRBJ1-2, is EAGVTQFPSHSVIEKGQTVTLRCDPISGHDNLYWYRRVMGKEIKFLLHFVKESKQDESGMPNNRFLAERTGGTYSTLKVQPAELEDSGVYFCAISDEVGYGYTFGSGTRLTVV.